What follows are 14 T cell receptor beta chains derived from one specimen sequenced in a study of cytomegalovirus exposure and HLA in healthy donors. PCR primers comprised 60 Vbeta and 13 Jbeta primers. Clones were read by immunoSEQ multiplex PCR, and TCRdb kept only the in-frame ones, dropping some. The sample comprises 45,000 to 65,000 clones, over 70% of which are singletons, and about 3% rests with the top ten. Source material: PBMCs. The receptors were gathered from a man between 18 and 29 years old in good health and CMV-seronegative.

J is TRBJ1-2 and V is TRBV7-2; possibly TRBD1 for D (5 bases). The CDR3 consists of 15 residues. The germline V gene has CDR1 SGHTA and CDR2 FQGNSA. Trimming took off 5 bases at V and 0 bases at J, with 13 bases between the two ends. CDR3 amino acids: CASSTGVGANYGYTF. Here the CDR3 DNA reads TGTGCCAGCAGCACGGGAGTGGGGGCTAACTATGGCTACACCTTC.

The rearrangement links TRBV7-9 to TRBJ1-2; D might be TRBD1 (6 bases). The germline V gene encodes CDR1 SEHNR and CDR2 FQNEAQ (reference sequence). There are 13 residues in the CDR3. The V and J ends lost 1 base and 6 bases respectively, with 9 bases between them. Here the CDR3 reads CASSLGGLDGYTF. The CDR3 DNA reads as TGTGCCAGCAGCTTAGGGGGGCTGGATGGCTACACCTTC.

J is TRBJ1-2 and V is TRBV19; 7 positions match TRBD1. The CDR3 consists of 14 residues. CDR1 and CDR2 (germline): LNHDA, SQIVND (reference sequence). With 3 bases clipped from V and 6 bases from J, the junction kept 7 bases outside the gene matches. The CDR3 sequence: CASSIGRGRDGYTF. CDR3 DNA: TGTGCCAGTAGTATCGGAAGGGGGCGCGATGGCTACACCTTC.

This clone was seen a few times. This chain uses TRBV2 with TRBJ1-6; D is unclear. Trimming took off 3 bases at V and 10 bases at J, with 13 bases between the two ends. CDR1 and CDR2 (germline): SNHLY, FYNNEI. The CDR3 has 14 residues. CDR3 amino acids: CASSDSAESSPLHF. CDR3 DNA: TGTGCCAGCAGTGACTCAGCGGAGAGCTCACCCCTCCACTTT.

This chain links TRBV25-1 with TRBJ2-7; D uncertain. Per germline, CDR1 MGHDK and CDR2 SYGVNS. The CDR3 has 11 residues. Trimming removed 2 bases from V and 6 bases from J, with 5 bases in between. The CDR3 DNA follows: TGTGCCAGCAGTGAAGTCCTCGAGCAGTACTTC. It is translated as CASSEVLEQYF.

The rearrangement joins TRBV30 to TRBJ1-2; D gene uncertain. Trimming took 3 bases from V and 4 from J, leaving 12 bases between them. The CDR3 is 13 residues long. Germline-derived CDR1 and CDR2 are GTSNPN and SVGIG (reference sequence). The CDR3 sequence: CAWRAPGSYGYTF. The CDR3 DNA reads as TGTGCCTGGAGAGCCCCCGGGAGCTATGGCTACACCTTC.

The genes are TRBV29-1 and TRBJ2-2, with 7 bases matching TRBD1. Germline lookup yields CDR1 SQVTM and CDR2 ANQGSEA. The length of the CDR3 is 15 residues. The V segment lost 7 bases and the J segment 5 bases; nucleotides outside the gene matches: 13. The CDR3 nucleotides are TGCAGCGCAGCTACCTTGACAGGGAAAACCGGGGAGCTGTTTTTT. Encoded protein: CSAATLTGKTGELFF.

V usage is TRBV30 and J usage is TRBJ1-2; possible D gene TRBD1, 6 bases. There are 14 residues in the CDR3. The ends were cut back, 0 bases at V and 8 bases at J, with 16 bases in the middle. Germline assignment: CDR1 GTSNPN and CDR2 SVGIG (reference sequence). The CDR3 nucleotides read TGTGCCTGGAGTGTGCAGGGCGGGGGCCGGGGCTACACCTTC. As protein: CAWSVQGGGRGYTF.

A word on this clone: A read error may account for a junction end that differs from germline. The CDR3 region is CVSTDTYNEQFF. The CDR3 coding sequence is TGCGTCAGCACGGACACCTACAATGAGCAGTTCTTC. The rearrangement joins TRBV5-1 to TRBJ2-1; D is perhaps TRBD1 (5 bases). Germline V gives CDR1 SGHRS, CDR2 YFSETQ. This CDR3 is 12 amino acids long.

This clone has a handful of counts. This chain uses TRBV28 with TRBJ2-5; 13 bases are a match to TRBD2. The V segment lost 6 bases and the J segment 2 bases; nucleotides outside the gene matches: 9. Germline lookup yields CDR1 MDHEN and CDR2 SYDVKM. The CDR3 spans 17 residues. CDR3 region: CASSLTRTSGGQETQYF. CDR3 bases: TGTGCCAGCAGCCTAACCCGGACTAGCGGGGGTCAAGAGACCCAGTACTTC. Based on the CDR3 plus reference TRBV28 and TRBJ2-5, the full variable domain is DVKVTQSSRYLVKRTGEKVFLECVQDMDHENMFWYRQDPGLGLRLIYFSYDVKMKEKGDIPEGYSVSREKKERFSLILESASTNQTSMYLCASSLTRTSGGQETQYFGPGTRLLVL.

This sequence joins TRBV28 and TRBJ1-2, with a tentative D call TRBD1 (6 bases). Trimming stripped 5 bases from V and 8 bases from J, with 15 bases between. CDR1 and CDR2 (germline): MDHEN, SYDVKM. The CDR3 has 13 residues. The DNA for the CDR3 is TGTGCCAGCAGTGAGGCCCAGGGGAAAGGCTACACCTTC. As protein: CASSEAQGKGYTF.

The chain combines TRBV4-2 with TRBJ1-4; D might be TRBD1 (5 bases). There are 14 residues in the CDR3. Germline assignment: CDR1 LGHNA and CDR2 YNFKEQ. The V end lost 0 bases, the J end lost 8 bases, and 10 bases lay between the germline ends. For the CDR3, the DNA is TGTGCCAGCAGCCAAGATGCAGGGTGGGAAAAACTGTTTTTT. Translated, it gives CASSQDAGWEKLFF.

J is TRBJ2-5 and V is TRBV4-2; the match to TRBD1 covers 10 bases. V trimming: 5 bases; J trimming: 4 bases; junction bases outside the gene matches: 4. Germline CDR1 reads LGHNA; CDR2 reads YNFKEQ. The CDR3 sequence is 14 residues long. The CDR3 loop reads CASSYRDRGETQYF. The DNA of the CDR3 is TGTGCCAGCAGCTACCGGGACAGGGGAGAGACCCAGTACTTC.

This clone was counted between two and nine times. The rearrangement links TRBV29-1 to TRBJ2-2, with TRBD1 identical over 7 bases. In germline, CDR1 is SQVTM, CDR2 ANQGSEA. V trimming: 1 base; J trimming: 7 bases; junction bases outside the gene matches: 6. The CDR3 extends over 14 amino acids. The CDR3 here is CSVEVGQAGGELFF. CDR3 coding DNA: TGCAGCGTTGAAGTAGGACAGGCGGGCGGGGAGCTGTTTTTT.